The 19 T cell receptor beta chains given below trace back to one sample, sequenced in a study of post-analysis software for immune sequencing data (dated by TCRdb to the mid-2010s). These receptors lack a known antigen. What the study reported, not specific to this receptor: Patients showed significantly higher frequencies than controls for about 5 TRBV segments, among them TRBV5-6, TRBV5-1 and TRBV20-1.

Libraries were prepared through PCR. TCRdb names Illumina HiSeq 2500 as the instrument used. Unique molecular identifiers were incorporated into TCR beta cDNA libraries to reduce PCR and sequencing biases. TCRdb trimmed the raw reads at Q25, called clones with MiXCR and kept productive beta chains. Merged by CDR3 protein, the rows form single entries marked with the most common genes and DNA. The sample profile shows 450,000 to 700,000 distinct CDR3 sequences; 40% to 50% of them were found once. Approximately 1.7% of the sample is in the top ten clones. Sample: blood. The receptor set was obtained from a girl aged 10 to 17 with multiple sclerosis.

This sequence joins TRBV7-9 and TRBJ2-5; D ambiguous. Judging by the DNA end, TRBJ2-1 fits better; the J call may be wrong. This CDR3 contains 15 residues. Germline loops: CDR1 SEHNR, CDR2 FQNEAQ (reference sequence). CDR3 sequence: CASSHGQLRQETQFF. In DNA, the CDR3 is TGTGCCAGCAGCCACGGCCAGCTTAGGCAAGAGACCCAGTTCTTC.

This clonotype was observed a few times. The chain carries TRBV24-1 and TRBJ2-7, with 7 bases lining up with TRBD1. The V gene's germline CDR1 is KGHDR and CDR2 SFDVKD. Unmatched junction bases numbered 5, after V lost 4 bases and J lost 0 bases. This CDR3 contains 15 residues. The CDR3, as DNA: TGTGCCACCAGTGACCGTCGACAGGGCTCCTACGAGCAGTACTTC. Its protein product is CATSDRRQGSYEQYF.

The chain combines TRBV4-2 with TRBJ1-2; a weak D match, TRBD1 (5 bases). V dropped 1 base and J dropped 7 bases, with 19 bases sitting between them. The CDR3 extends over 16 amino acids. Germline CDR1 and CDR2: LGHNA and YNFKEQ. CDR3 sequence: CASSQVGEKLLGGYTF. Here the CDR3 DNA reads TGTGCCAGCAGCCAAGTGGGGGAGAAACTTCTGGGTGGCTACACCTTC.

This clonotype was seen more than once but under ten times. The chain combines TRBV6-6 with TRBJ1-2; tentatively, D is TRBD1 (6 bases). This CDR3 has 14 amino acids. The ends were cut back, 7 bases at V and 5 bases at J, with 17 bases in the middle. The germline V gene encodes CDR1 MNHNY and CDR2 SVGAGI (reference sequence). The DNA of the CDR3 is TGTGCCAGCATGGACAGCGAGGGGCCTTATGGCTACACCTTC. This gives the protein CASMDSEGPYGYTF.

The CDR3 here is CASSSGRGRETQYF. DNA of the CDR3: TGCGCCAGCAGCTCCGGGCGGGGGCGGGAGACCCAGTACTTC. The chain links TRBV5-1 to TRBJ2-5; a possible D gene is TRBD2 (7 bases). The germline V and J ends were trimmed by 3 bases and 5 bases, with 14 bases remaining between them. The CDR3 contains 14 residues. Looked up from germline, CDR1 is SGHRS and CDR2 is YFSETQ.

Points on this clonotype: The junction departs from the called germline gene at one end, perhaps through a read error. This sequence joins TRBV5-4 and TRBJ2-5; TRBD2 aligns across 10 bases. The length of the CDR3 is 17 residues. The germline V gene encodes CDR1 SGHNT and CDR2 YYREEE (reference sequence). The CDR3 region has the DNA TGTGCCAGCAGCCCGGACTTAAGCGGGAGGGCCCAAGCGACCCAGTACTTC. It codes for CASSPDLSGRAQATQYF.

This rearrangement joins TRBV4-1 to TRBJ1-2; D perhaps matches TRBD1 (5 bases). V was clipped by 0 bases and J by 6 bases, with 8 bases between them. The CDR3 has 13 amino acids. CDR1 and CDR2 (germline): MGHRA, YSYEKL. The CDR3 is CASSQDDRNGYTF. The DNA for the CDR3 is TGCGCCAGCAGCCAAGATGACAGAAATGGCTACACCTTC.

The chain carries TRBV25-1 and TRBJ2-3; 9 bases match TRBD2. Trimming removed 5 bases from V and 4 bases from J; junction bases left unmatched: 4. Per the germline V gene, CDR1 is MGHDK and CDR2 is SYGVNS. This CDR3 region has 14 residues. The CDR3 here is CASSIAGDSDTQYF. DNA for the CDR3: TGTGCCAGCAGTATAGCGGGAGACTCAGATACGCAGTATTTT.

This clonotype was detected a few times. The genes are TRBV6-6 and TRBJ2-5, with D tentatively TRBD1 or TRBD2 (5 bases each). The V end was cut by 6 bases, the J end by 9 bases, with 20 bases between. Germline CDR1 reads MNHNY; CDR2 reads SVGAGI (reference sequence). The CDR3 runs 14 residues. The CDR3 is CASRSRDVFEAQYF. The CDR3 DNA sequence: TGTGCCAGCAGGTCCCGGGACGTTTTTGAGGCCCAGTACTTC.

This clonotype was counted a single time. The genes are TRBV12-3 or TRBV12-4 and TRBJ2-1, with 8 bases aligning to TRBD1. J was trimmed by 7 bases and V by 3 bases; bases with no gene match: 8. The CDR3 totals 15 residues. The chain's CDR3 is CASSFSGQVLNEQFF. Written as DNA, the CDR3 is TGTGCCAGCAGTTTTTCGGGACAGGTCCTGAATGAGCAGTTCTTC.

The V call is TRBV29-1, the J call TRBJ2-2; D call uncertain. V was cut by 6 bases and J by 5 bases, with 10 bases left in between. In germline, CDR1 is SQVTM, CDR2 ANQGSEA. The CDR3 spans 12 residues. The CDR3 protein is CSVAKGTGELFF. The CDR3 DNA reads as TGCAGCGTCGCGAAAGGGACCGGGGAGCTGTTTTTT.

This clonotype came up a few times. CDR3 in amino acids: CASSPANEKLFF. CDR3 in DNA: TGTGCCAGCAGCCCAGCTAATGAAAAACTGTTTTTT. This sequence joins TRBV5-5 and TRBJ1-4; D remains unclear. The CDR3 is made up of 12 amino acids. Germline CDR1 reads SGHKS; CDR2 reads YYEKEE (reference sequence). Trimming shortened V by 4 bases and J by 3 bases, and 4 bases separated the two germline ends.

This clonotype has a handful of counts. V is TRBV5-4 and J is TRBJ2-3; D gene ambiguous. The CDR3 runs 13 residues. Germline V gives CDR1 SGHNT, CDR2 YYREEE (reference sequence). Trimming removed 1 base from V and 5 bases from J, with 8 bases in between. The CDR3 here is CASSLSPGDTQYF. CDR3 bases: TGTGCCAGCAGCTTGTCCCCGGGAGATACGCAGTATTTT.

The chain combines TRBV10-3 with TRBJ2-2, with TRBD1 matching over 11 bases. CDR3 size: 15 residues. Trimming at V came to 3 bases and at J to 5 bases, leaving 2 bases not matched to a gene. The germline gives CDR1 ENHRY, CDR2 SYGVKD. Here the CDR3 reads CAISDGTGGTGELFF. CDR3 DNA sequence: TGTGCCATCAGTGACGGGACAGGGGGAACCGGGGAGCTGTTTTTT.

The gene calls are TRBV20-1 and TRBJ2-1, with D perhaps matching TRBD2 (5 bases). Trimming shortened V by 3 bases and J by 0 bases, and 9 bases separated the two germline ends. Per germline, CDR1 DFQATT and CDR2 SNEGSKA (reference sequence). CDR3 size: 14 residues. CDR3 region: CSASGIDSYNEQFF. The CDR3 DNA reads TGCAGTGCTAGCGGGATCGACTCCTACAATGAGCAGTTCTTC.

This clonotype was seen a handful of times. This chain's CDR3 is CASSKGTSLYEQYF. The CDR3 DNA follows: TGTGCCAGCAGCAAGGGGACTAGCCTCTACGAGCAGTACTTC. V and J are TRBV3-1 and TRBJ2-7; TRBD2 aligns across 9 bases. The germline V gene encodes CDR1 LGHDT and CDR2 YNNKEL (reference sequence). The CDR3 runs 14 residues. The V segment lost 5 bases and the J segment 3 bases; nucleotides outside the gene matches: 5.

The chain uses TRBV20-1 and TRBJ2-1, with D hard to call. Germline V gene lookup returns CDR1 DFQATT and CDR2 SNEGSKA (reference sequence). V dropped 8 bases and J dropped 6 bases, with 17 bases sitting between them. CDR3 length: 13 amino acids. CDR3 nucleotide sequence: TGCAGTCCAACTCCTATCGGGCTCAATGAGCAGTTCTTC. It codes for CSPTPIGLNEQFF.

The table lists this clonotype with a few counts. The V call is TRBV12-3 or TRBV12-4, the J call TRBJ2-7; D call uncertain. The CDR3 spans 13 residues. V lost 5 bases and J 2 bases, leaving 10 bases between the germline ends. This CDR3 is CASSPALTYEQYF. The CDR3 DNA reads as TGTGCCAGCAGTCCCGCCCTCACCTACGAGCAGTACTTC.

CDR3 region: CASSSDRNQPQHF. The DNA for the CDR3 is TGTGCCAGCAGTTCGGACCGCAATCAGCCCCAGCATTTT. The chain has TRBV27 and TRBJ1-5; D gene uncertain. This CDR3 is built from 13 residues. Between the trimmed V and J ends, which lost 4 bases and 2 bases, there was a span of 6 bases. CDR1 is MNHEY and CDR2 is SMNVEV in the germline V gene (reference sequence).